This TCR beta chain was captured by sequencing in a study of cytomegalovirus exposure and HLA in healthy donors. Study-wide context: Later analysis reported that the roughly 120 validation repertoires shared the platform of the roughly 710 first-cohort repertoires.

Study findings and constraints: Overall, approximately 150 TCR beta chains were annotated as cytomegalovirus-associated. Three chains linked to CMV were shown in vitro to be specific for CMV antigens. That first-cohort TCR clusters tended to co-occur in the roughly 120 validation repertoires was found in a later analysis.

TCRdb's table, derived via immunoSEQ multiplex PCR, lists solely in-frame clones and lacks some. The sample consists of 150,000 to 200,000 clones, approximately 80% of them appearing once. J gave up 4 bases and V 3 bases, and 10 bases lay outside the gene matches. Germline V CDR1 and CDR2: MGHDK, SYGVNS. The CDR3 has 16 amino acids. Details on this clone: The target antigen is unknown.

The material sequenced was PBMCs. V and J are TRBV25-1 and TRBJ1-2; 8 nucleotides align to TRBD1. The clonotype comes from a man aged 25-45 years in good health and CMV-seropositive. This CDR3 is CASSDPRTGLPYGYTF. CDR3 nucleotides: TGTGCCAGCAGTGACCCAAGGACAGGGCTGCCCTATGGCTACACCTTC.